Sequencing of this T cell receptor (beta chain) was carried out in a study of immune cell composition in non-small cell lung cancer. Normal lung was taken at the farthest possible site, at least 3 cm from tumour. V was clipped by 0 bases and J by 2 bases, with 8 bases between them. CDR3 length equals 16 residues. Germline loops: CDR1 ENHRY, CDR2 SYGVKD. This clone came up once. Its antigen is currently unknown. Study outcomes and limitations: Shared sequences between tumour-reactive and dominant in vivo clones were not proven.

Sequencing was performed with immunoSEQ multiplex PCR; in TCRdb, only in-frame clones are kept and a portion is missing. The table includes about 6,600 clones, roughly four fifths detected once. The TCR was taken from a human donor with non-small cell lung cancer. The source material was non-adjacent lung tissue. The rearrangement joins TRBV10-3 to TRBJ2-6; D gene unclear. CDR3 in DNA: TGTGCCATCAGTGAGTCGAAAAGAGCTGGGGCCAACGTCCTGACTTTC. Encoded protein: CAISESKRAGANVLTF.